These T cell receptor beta chains were read from a single sample in a study of human T cells and chemical hapten exposure. TCRdb independently ran MiXCR on the RACE reads; one entry per CDR3 protein. The sample consists of more than 250,000 distinct CDR3 sequences, 7.5% to 9% of them appearing once. Sequencing was performed on whole blood, taken in connection with sensitization to the hapten diphenylcyclopropenone (DPC). The receptors derive from a woman in her 40s with alopecia areata. Some clones in this sample may be carry-over from other donors' samples. CDR3s include the opening cysteine and the closing phenylalanine or tryptophan. A D gene is named only where the DNA matches it firmly. Part of the rows lack a size; the others show once, few, many or a class for expanded clones.

cdr3_aa: CASSYGSGRAFF; cdr3_nt: TGTGCCAGCAGTTATGGCTCTGGTAGAGCTTTCTTT; clone_size: few; d_call: .; v_call: TRBV6-5; j_call: TRBJ1-1
cdr3_aa: CSATTPGYIGNQPQHF; cdr3_nt: TGCAGTGCTACTACCCCGGGGTATATCGGCAATCAGCCCCAGCATTTT; clone_size: .; d_call: .; v_call: TRBV20-1; j_call: TRBJ1-5
cdr3_aa: CSAISVTGELFF; cdr3_nt: TGCAGTGCTATTTCTGTCACCGGGGAGCTGTTTTTT; clone_size: .; d_call: .; v_call: TRBV20-1; j_call: TRBJ2-2
cdr3_aa: CATSAVGLRTGGRGNEQFF; cdr3_nt: TGTGCCACCAGTGCCGTGGGCCTTAGAACAGGGGGCCGGGGGAATGAGCAGTTCTTC; clone_size: .; d_call: TRBD1; v_call: TRBV24-1; j_call: TRBJ2-1
cdr3_aa: CATSEASGRTDNEQFF; cdr3_nt: TGTGCCACCAGTGAGGCTAGCGGGAGAACTGACAATGAGCAGTTCTTC; clone_size: .; d_call: TRBD2; v_call: TRBV24-1; j_call: TRBJ2-1
cdr3_aa: CASSFRGGQGYTF; cdr3_nt: TGTGCCAGCAGTTTCAGGGGGGGGCAGGGCTACACCTTC; clone_size: few; d_call: TRBD1; v_call: TRBV27; j_call: TRBJ1-2
cdr3_aa: CASLKAAVNTEAFF; cdr3_nt: TGTGCCAGCCTTAAAGCGGCAGTGAACACTGAAGCTTTCTTT; clone_size: .; d_call: .; v_call: TRBV2; j_call: TRBJ1-1
cdr3_aa: CASSETGERAFF; cdr3_nt: TGCGCCAGCAGCGAAACAGGGGAAAGAGCTTTCTTT; clone_size: many; d_call: TRBD1; v_call: TRBV5-1; j_call: TRBJ1-1
cdr3_aa: CASSIGPINVQFF; cdr3_nt: TGTGCCAGCAGCATCGGTCCCATCAATGTGCAGTTCTTC; clone_size: .; d_call: .; v_call: TRBV11-1; j_call: TRBJ2-1
cdr3_aa: CSVGSRDADTQYF; cdr3_nt: TGCAGCGTTGGGTCAAGGGACGCAGATACGCAGTATTTT; clone_size: few; d_call: .; v_call: TRBV29-1; j_call: TRBJ2-3
cdr3_aa: CASSRSSGRASEQFF; cdr3_nt: TGTGCCAGCAGCCGTTCTAGCGGGAGAGCAAGTGAGCAGTTCTTC; clone_size: .; d_call: TRBD2; v_call: TRBV3-1; j_call: TRBJ2-1
cdr3_aa: CASINGEDEQFF; cdr3_nt: TGTGCCAGCATAAACGGGGAAGATGAGCAGTTCTTC; clone_size: few; d_call: .; v_call: TRBV9; j_call: TRBJ2-1
cdr3_aa: CASSQEARDLETQYF; cdr3_nt: TGTGCCAGCAGCCAAGAAGCCCGGGACTTAGAGACCCAGTACTTC; clone_size: many; d_call: .; v_call: TRBV4-2; j_call: TRBJ2-5
cdr3_aa: CSARDPTANTEAFF; cdr3_nt: TGCAGTGCTAGAGATCCAACAGCGAACACTGAAGCTTTCTTT; clone_size: few; d_call: .; v_call: TRBV20-1; j_call: TRBJ1-1
cdr3_aa: CASSLHGGSSYEQYF; cdr3_nt: TGTGCCAGCAGTTTACACGGGGGTTCCTCCTACGAGCAGTACTTC; clone_size: few; d_call: .; v_call: TRBV27; j_call: TRBJ2-7
cdr3_aa: CASSPAGTRTDEQYF; cdr3_nt: TGTGCCAGCAGCCCCGCCGGGACTAGAACTGACGAGCAGTACTTC; clone_size: few; d_call: TRBD2; v_call: TRBV5-6; j_call: TRBJ2-7
cdr3_aa: CATTSRVTNEKLFF; cdr3_nt: TGTGCCACCACTTCCAGGGTCACTAATGAAAAACTGTTTTTT; clone_size: few; d_call: .; v_call: TRBV28; j_call: TRBJ1-4